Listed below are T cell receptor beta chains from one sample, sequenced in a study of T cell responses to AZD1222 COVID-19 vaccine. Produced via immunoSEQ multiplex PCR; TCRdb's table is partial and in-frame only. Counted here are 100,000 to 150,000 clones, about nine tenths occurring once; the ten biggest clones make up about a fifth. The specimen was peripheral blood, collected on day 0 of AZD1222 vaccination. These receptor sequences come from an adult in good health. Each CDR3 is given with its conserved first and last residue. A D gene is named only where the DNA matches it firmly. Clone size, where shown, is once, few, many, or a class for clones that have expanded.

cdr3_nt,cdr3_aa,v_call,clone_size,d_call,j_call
TGTGCCAGCAGCTTACCTCTTAGGACAGGGGTCGGCGGCTACACCTTC,CASSLPLRTGVGGYTF,TRBV28,-,TRBD1,TRBJ1-2
TGTGCCAGCAGTGAGGCTAGCGTGAACACCGGGGAGCTGTTTTTT,CASSEASVNTGELFF,TRBV6-1,-,-,TRBJ2-2
TGTGCCAGCAGTCGGACTAGCGGGGGGCCTCTCACAGATACGCAGTATTTT,CASSRTSGGPLTDTQYF,TRBV7-8,-,TRBD2,TRBJ2-3
TGTGCCAGCAGTACAACAGGGGGCGAGCAGTACTTC,CASSTTGGEQYF,TRBV6-2/TRBV6-3,-,TRBD1,TRBJ2-7
TGTGCCAGCAGCTTGGGGGGGAGGGAGCAGTACTTC,CASSLGGREQYF,TRBV11-2,once,TRBD2,TRBJ2-7
TGTGCCAGCAGCCAAAAGTCAGCTATGAACACTGAAGCTTTCTTT,CASSQKSAMNTEAFF,TRBV16,-,-,TRBJ1-1
TGTGCCAGCAGTTACGAGCGGAGCCTCTACGAGCAGTACTTC,CASSYERSLYEQYF,TRBV6-5,-,-,TRBJ2-7
TGTGCCAGTAGTCTCCAGGGGACAGGACTTAGCAATCAGCCCCAGCATTTT,CASSLQGTGLSNQPQHF,TRBV19,few,TRBD1,TRBJ1-5
TGTGCCAGCAGTGAAATGGCTCCTTTAGGGAGGTGGGCCGGGGAGCTGTTTTTT,CASSEMAPLGRWAGELFF,TRBV6-1,-,-,TRBJ2-2
TGTGCCAGCAGCCCTGGACCAAGGGGCTACACCTTC,CASSPGPRGYTF,TRBV6-2/TRBV6-3,-,-,TRBJ1-2
TGCGCCAGCAGCTTAGCGGTCACAGATACGCAGTATTTT,CASSLAVTDTQYF,TRBV4-1,-,-,TRBJ2-3
TGTGCCAGCAGTTTTAGTACGGCCAATGAAAAACTGTTTTTT,CASSFSTANEKLFF,TRBV28,-,-,TRBJ1-4
TGCAGCGTTGAAGGGAACACTGAAGCTTTCTTT,CSVEGNTEAFF,TRBV29-1,few,-,TRBJ1-1
TGTGCCACCCATGGACAGGACACCTATGGCTACACCTTC,CATHGQDTYGYTF,TRBV5-4,-,TRBD1,TRBJ1-2